The source of this T cell receptor (beta chain) is a study of T cell changes during pregnancy in multiple sclerosis. Profiled with immunoSEQ multiplex PCR; TCRdb holds only in-frame clones, not every one. The data hold under 95,000 clones, with roughly 91% observed a single time. The germline V gene encodes CDR1 SEHNR and CDR2 FQNEAQ (reference sequence). The CDR3 spans 18 residues. V lost 5 bases, J lost 6 bases, and 23 bases lay in between. Sequenced here: peripheral blood, sampled after pregnancy. This chain connects TRBV7-9 to TRBJ1-6; no clear D. The sequence was collected from a female donor in good health, enrolled as a control in a pregnancy study. As DNA, the CDR3 is TGTGCCAGCAGCCAAAACCGCCCATACGGCCGGGTTAATTCACCCCTCCACTTT. As protein: CASSQNRPYGRVNSPLHF.